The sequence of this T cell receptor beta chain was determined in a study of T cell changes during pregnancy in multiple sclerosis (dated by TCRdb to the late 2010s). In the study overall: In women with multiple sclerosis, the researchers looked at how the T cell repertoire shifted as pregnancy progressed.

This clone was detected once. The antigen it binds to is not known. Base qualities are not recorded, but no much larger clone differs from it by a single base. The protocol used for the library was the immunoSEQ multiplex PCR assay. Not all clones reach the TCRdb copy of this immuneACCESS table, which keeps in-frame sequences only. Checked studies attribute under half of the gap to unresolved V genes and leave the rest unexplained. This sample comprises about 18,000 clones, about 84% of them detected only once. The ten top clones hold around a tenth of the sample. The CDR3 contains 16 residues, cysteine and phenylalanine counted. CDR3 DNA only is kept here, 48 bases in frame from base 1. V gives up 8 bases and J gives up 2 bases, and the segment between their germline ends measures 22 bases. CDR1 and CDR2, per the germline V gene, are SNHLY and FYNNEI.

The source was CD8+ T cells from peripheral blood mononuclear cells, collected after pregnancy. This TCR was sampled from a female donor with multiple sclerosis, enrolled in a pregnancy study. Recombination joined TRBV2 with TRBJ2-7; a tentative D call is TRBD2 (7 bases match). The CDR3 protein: CASGGGGDTGTYEQYF. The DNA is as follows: TGTGCCAGCGGGGGGGGCGGCGATACCGGGACCTACGAGCAGTACTTC.